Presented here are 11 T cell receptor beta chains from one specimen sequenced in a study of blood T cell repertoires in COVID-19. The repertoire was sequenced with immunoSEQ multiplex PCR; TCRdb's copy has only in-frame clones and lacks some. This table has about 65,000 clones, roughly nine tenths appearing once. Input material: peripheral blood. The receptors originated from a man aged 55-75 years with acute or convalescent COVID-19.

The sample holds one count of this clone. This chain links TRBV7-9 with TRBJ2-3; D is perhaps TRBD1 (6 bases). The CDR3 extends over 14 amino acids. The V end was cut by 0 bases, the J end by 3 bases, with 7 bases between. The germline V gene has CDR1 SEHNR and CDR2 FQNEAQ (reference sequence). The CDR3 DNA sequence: TGTGCCAGCAGCTTAGCGCAGGGGACAGATACGCAGTATTTT. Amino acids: CASSLAQGTDTQYF.

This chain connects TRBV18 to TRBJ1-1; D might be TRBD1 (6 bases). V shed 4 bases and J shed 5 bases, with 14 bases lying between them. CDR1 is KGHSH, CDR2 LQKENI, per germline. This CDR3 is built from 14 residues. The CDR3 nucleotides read TGTGCCAGCTCACTTACAGGGTTCCGGACTGAAGCTTTCTTT. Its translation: CASSLTGFRTEAFF.

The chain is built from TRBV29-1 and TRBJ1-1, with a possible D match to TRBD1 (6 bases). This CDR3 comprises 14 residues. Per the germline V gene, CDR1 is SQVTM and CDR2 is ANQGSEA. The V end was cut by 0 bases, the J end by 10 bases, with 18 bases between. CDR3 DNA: TGCAGCGTTGAAGAAGAGGGTAAAACAGGGAGAGCTTTCTTT. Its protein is CSVEEEGKTGRAFF.

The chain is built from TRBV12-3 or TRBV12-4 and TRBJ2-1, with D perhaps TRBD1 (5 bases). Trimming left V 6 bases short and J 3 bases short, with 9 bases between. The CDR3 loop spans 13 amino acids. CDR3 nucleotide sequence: TGTGCCAGCAGCATGACAGTCTACAATGAGCAGTTCTTC. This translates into CASSMTVYNEQFF.

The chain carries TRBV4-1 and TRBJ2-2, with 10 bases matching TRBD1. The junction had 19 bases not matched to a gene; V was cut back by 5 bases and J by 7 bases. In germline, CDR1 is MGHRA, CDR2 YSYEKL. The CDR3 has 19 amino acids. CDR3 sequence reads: CASSKLGTGALPRGGELFF. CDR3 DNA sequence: TGCGCCAGCAGCAAACTCGGGACAGGGGCTCTCCCCAGGGGCGGGGAGCTGTTTTTT.

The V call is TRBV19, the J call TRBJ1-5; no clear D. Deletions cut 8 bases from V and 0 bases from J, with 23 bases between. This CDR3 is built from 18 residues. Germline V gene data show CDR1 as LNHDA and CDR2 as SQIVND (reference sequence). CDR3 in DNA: TGTGCCAGTCAGTTCAACGGACTTTCATCCTCTAGCAATCAGCCCCAGCATTTT. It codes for CASQFNGLSSSSNQPQHF.

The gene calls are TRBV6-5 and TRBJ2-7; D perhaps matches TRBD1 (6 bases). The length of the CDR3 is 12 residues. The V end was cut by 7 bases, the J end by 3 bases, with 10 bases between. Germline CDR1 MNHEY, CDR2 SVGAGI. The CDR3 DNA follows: TGTGCCAGCACAAACAGGGACTACGAGCAGTACTTC. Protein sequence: CASTNRDYEQYF.

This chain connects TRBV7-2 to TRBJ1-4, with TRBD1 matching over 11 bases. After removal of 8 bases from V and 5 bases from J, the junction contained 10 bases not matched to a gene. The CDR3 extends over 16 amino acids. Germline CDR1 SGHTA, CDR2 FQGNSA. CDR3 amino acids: CASRDRGAGSNEKLFF. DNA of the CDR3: TGTGCCAGCCGGGACAGGGGGGCAGGATCCAATGAAAAACTGTTTTTT.

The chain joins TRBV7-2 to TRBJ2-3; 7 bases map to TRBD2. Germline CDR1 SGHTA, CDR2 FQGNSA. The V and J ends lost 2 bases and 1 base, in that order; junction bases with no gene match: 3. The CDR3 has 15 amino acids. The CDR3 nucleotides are TGTGCCAGCAGCTTATCGGCGGGGGGCACAGATACGCAGTATTTT. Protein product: CASSLSAGGTDTQYF.

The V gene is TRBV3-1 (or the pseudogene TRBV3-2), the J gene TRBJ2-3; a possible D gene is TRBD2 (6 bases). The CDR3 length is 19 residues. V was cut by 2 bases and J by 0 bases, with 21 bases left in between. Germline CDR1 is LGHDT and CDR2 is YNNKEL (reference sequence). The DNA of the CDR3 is TGTGCCAGCAGCCAACTATTCCGAGTGGGGGGTCCTAGCACAGATACGCAGTATTTT. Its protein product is CASSQLFRVGGPSTDTQYF.

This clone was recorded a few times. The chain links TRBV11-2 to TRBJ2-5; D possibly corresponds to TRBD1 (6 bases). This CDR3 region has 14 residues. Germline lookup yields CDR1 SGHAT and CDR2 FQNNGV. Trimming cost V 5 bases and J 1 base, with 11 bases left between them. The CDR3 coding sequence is TGTGCCAGCAGCCAGGGGTCAGTCCAAGAGACCCAGTACTTC. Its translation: CASSQGSVQETQYF.